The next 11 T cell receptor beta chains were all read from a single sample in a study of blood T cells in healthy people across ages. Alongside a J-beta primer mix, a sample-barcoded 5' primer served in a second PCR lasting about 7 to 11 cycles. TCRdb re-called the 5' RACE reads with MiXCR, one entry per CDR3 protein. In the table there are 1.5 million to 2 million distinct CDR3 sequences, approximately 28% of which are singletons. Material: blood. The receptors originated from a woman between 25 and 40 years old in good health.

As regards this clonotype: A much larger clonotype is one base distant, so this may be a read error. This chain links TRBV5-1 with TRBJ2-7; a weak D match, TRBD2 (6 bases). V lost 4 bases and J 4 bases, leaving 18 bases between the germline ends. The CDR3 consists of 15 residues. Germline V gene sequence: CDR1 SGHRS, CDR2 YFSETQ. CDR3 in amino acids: CASSHGTDYQYEQYV. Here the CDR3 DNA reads TGCGCCAGCAGCCATGGGACGGACTACCAGTACGAGCAGTACGTC.

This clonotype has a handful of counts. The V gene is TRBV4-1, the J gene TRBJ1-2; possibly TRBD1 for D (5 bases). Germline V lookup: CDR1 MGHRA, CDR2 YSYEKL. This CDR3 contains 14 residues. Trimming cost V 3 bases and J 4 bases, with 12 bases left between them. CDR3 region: CASSQGLTPYGYTF. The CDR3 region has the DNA TGCGCCAGCAGCCAGGGACTGACTCCCTATGGCTACACCTTC.

The CDR3 reads CASDPRKNRGPGDEQFF. In nucleotides, the CDR3 is TGTGCCAGTGATCCAAGGAAAAACAGGGGACCGGGGGATGAGCAGTTCTTC. This chain links TRBV6-1 with TRBJ2-1; the D gene is possibly TRBD1 (7 bases). The CDR3 runs to 17 residues. Germline V gene lookup returns CDR1 MNHNS and CDR2 SASEGT. With 9 bases removed from V and 8 bases from J, the gap between germline ends came to 29 bases.

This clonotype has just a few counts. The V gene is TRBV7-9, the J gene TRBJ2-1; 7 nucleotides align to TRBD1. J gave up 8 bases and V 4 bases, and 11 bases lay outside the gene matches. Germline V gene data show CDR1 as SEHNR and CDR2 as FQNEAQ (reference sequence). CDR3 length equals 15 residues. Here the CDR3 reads CASSSEPTGSYEQFF. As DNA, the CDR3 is TGTGCCAGCAGCTCAGAACCGACAGGGAGCTATGAGCAGTTCTTC.

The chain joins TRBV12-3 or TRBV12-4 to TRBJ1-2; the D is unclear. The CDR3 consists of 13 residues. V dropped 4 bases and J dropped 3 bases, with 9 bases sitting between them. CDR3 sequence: CASSWEDYYGYTF. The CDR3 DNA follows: TGTGCCAGCAGTTGGGAGGATTACTATGGCTACACCTTC.

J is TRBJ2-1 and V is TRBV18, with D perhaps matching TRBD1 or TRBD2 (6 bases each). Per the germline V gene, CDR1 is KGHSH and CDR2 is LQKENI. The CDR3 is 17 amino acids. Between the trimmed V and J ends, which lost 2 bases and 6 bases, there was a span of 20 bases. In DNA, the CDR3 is TGTGCCAGCTCACCATCCTCTTGGGCAGGAGGGGGCAATGAGCAGTTCTTC. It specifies CASSPSSWAGGGNEQFF.

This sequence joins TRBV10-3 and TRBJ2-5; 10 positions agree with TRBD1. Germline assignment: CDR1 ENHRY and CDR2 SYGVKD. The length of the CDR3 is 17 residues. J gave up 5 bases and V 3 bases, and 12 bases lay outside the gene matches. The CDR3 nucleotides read TGTGCCATCAGTGACCCACCGACAGGGGGCTATGGGGAGACCCAGTACTTC. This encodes CAISDPPTGGYGETQYF.

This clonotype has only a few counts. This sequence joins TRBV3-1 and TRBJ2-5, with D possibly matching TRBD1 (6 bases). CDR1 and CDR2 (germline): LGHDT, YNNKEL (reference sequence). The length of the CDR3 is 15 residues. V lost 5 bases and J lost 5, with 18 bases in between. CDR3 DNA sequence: TGTGCCAGCAGCTATGGACAGCAGTGGGTGGAGACCCAGTACTTC. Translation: CASSYGQQWVETQYF.

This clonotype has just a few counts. In DNA form, the CDR3 reads TGCGCCAGCAGCTTGGAAGGGTCGGTTCTGCAAGAGACCCAGTACTTC. This translates into CASSLEGSVLQETQYF. The rearrangement uses TRBV5-1 and TRBJ2-5, with unresolved D. The germline V gene encodes CDR1 SGHRS and CDR2 YFSETQ. V was shortened by 0 bases and J by 2 bases, with 14 bases between the two germline ends. The CDR3 contains 16 residues.

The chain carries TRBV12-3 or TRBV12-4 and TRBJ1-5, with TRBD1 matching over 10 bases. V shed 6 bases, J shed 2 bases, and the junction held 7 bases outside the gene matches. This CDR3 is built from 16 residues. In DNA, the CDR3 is TGTGCCAGCAGAACCGGGACAGGGGACCGCAATCAGCCCCAGCATTTT. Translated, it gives CASRTGTGDRNQPQHF.

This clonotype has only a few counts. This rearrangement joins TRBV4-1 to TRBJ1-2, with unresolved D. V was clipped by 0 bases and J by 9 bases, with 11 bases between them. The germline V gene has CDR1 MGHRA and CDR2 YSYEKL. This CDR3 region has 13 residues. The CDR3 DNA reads TGCGCCAGCAGCCAAGATCAAGGCTTCCGCTACACCTTC. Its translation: CASSQDQGFRYTF.